This T cell receptor (beta chain) appears in the sequencing data of a study of immune evolution from preneoplasia to lung adenocarcinoma. This clone was observed once. The protocol was immunoSEQ multiplex PCR, while the TCRdb copy is restricted to in-frame clones and leaves out a portion. Among 3,000 or so clones listed, 88% were seen once. The V gene lost 0 bases and the J gene lost 2 bases, with 9 bases spanning the gap. The germline V gene has CDR1 SGDLS and CDR2 YYNGEE. This CDR3 has 15 residues. The sequencing sample was made of FFPE invasive lung adenocarcinoma tissue. This clonotype was sampled from an older person with invasive lung adenocarcinoma. This sequence joins TRBV9 and TRBJ2-1; possible D gene TRBD2, 6 bases. The CDR3 region has the DNA TGTGCCAGCAGCGTAGACGGGGGTGCCTACAATGAGCAGTTCTTC. It yields the protein CASSVDGGAYNEQFF.